This T cell receptor (beta chain) was found in a study of T cell repertoires in cytomegalovirus infection. On the study more broadly: A matching HLA type, together with CMV infection, was signaled by public TCR beta signatures.

General observations from the study: What dominated the ex vivo response were HLA-C-restricted CMV-specific TCR beta clonotypes.

This clonotype was observed at least ten times. Its specificity is unknown. TCRdb fed the reads into MiXCR, producing one record per CDR3 protein. The sample consists of around 74,000 distinct CDR3 sequences, around 3.5% of them appearing once. The sequence was collected from a human donor in good health (CMV status not recorded). Some clones in this sample may be carry-over from other donors' samples. What was sequenced was PBMCs.

The CDR3 loop is CSARGFRGEQYF. The CDR3 region has the DNA TGCAGTGCTAGAGGTTTCCGCGGGGAGCAGTACTTC. This chain connects TRBV20-1 to TRBJ2-7; weak D call: TRBD2 (5 bases). This CDR3 spans 12 amino acids. The V gene's germline CDR1 is DFQATT and CDR2 SNEGSKA (reference sequence). The V and J ends lost 1 base and 7 bases respectively, with 11 bases between them.